Shown below are 11 T cell receptor beta chains from a single sample sequenced in a study of T-cell reconstitution after alpha-beta-depleted transplantation in children. Unique molecular identifiers were incorporated into the prepared TCRbeta library. TCRdb independently ran MiXCR on the PCR reads; one entry per CDR3 protein. Among about 690,000 distinct CDR3 sequences listed, roughly 17% were seen once. Sequencing used PBMCs from the stem cell graft donor, obtained from the stem cell graft. Source of these receptors: a human donor who donated a stem cell graft to a child with acute myeloid leukemia.

This clonotype appeared a few times. CDR3 sequence: CASSYRPHFPGKGNQPQHF. In DNA form, the CDR3 reads TGTGCCAGCAGTTACAGACCCCACTTTCCGGGCAAGGGCAATCAGCCCCAGCATTTT. The rearrangement links TRBV6-5 to TRBJ1-5; D is uncertain. The germline gives CDR1 MNHEY, CDR2 SVGAGI. Trimming removed 2 bases at V and 2 bases at J, with 22 bases between. The CDR3 extends over 19 amino acids.

V is TRBV20-1 and J is TRBJ1-1; a possible D gene is TRBD1 (5 bases). Per germline, CDR1 DFQATT and CDR2 SNEGSKA (reference sequence). V was shortened by 6 bases and J by 5 bases, with 7 bases between the two germline ends. This CDR3 has 10 amino acids. This CDR3 reads CSARGTEAFF. CDR3 DNA sequence: TGCAGTGCCCGGGGGACTGAAGCTTTCTTT.

For this clonotype: A much larger clone differs from this one at a single base, so this may be a read error. This sequence joins TRBV10-3 and TRBJ2-3; D uncertain. Germline-derived CDR1 and CDR2 are ENHRY and SYGVKD. V dropped 3 bases and J dropped 1 base, with 5 bases sitting between them. This CDR3 comprises 13 residues. DNA of the CDR3: TGTGCCATCAGTGATGGTGGCACAGATACGCAGTATTTT. Its translation is CAISDGGTDTQYF.

The chain carries TRBV20-1 and TRBJ2-1, with TRBD2 identical over 10 bases. Germline V gene lookup returns CDR1 DFQATT and CDR2 SNEGSKA (reference sequence). The CDR3 loop spans 15 amino acids. J gave up 9 bases and V 3 bases, and 11 bases lay outside the gene matches. As DNA, the CDR3 is TGCAGTGCTAGGGTTCCGAGCGGGGGGGCTTTTGAGCAGTTCTTC. It encodes CSARVPSGGAFEQFF.

CDR3 DNA: TGTGCCAGCGACGGGACTTCGAATCAGCCCCAGCATTTT. This encodes CASDGTSNQPQHF. The chain combines TRBV6-6 with TRBJ1-5, with D perhaps matching TRBD1 (5 bases). Trimming shortened V by 8 bases and J by 4 bases, and 12 bases separated the two germline ends. Germline V gene data show CDR1 as MNHNY and CDR2 as SVGAGI (reference sequence). The CDR3 runs 13 residues.

This clonotype was seen ten or more times. The chain has TRBV12-3 or TRBV12-4 and TRBJ2-7, with 9 bases matching TRBD1. With V trimmed by 4 bases and J by 2 bases, 12 bases remained unmatched. This CDR3 has 17 amino acids. CDR3 residues: CASSSTTGTGYPYEQYV. For the CDR3, the DNA is TGTGCCAGCAGTTCAACAACCGGGACAGGGTATCCCTACGAGCAGTACGTC.

This chain joins TRBV13 and TRBJ1-3, with 11 bases that match TRBD1. Germline V gene data show CDR1 as PRHDT and CDR2 as FYEKMQ (reference sequence). The V and J ends lost 5 bases and 4 bases, in that order; junction bases with no gene match: 4. This CDR3 region has 15 residues. The CDR3 DNA reads TGTGCCAGCAGCGGGACAGGGGGTGCCGGAAACACCATATATTTT. It translates to CASSGTGGAGNTIYF. Complete variable domain (other parts from reference TRBV13 and TRBJ1-3): AAGVIQSPRHLIKEKRETATLKCYPIPRHDTVYWYQQGPGQDPQFLISFYEKMQSDKGSIPDRFSAQQFSDYHSELNMSSLELGDSALYFCASSGTGGAGNTIYFGEGSWLTVV.

In this sample, this clonotype turned up many times. The V gene is TRBV5-6, the J gene TRBJ2-5; maybe TRBD1 (5 bases). V lost 0 bases to trimming and J lost 1 base, with 13 bases between them. Germline V gene lookup returns CDR1 SGHDT and CDR2 YYEEEE. The CDR3 extends over 16 amino acids. The DNA for the CDR3 is TGTGCCAGCAGCTTGGCAGGGAATCGAGCCCAAGAGACCCAGTACTTC. Protein: CASSLAGNRAQETQYF. The entire variable domain, with the rest obtained from reference TRBV5-6 and TRBJ2-5, is as follows: DAGVTQSPTHLIKTRGQQVTLRCSPKSGHDTVSWYQQALGQGPQFIFQYYEEEERQRGNFPDRFSGHQFPNYSSELNVNALLLGDSALYLCASSLAGNRAQETQYFGPGTRLLVL.

The genes are TRBV7-2 and TRBJ2-5; D might be TRBD2 (6 bases). The germline CDR1 and CDR2 sequences are SGHTA and FQGNSA. Trimming took 5 bases from V and 2 from J, leaving 12 bases between them. The CDR3 sequence is 14 residues long. CDR3 sequence (DNA): TGTGCCAGCAGCGCGGGACCGACTCAAGAGACCCAGTACTTC. Encoded protein: CASSAGPTQETQYF.

This clonotype was observed many times. The chain uses TRBV20-1 and TRBJ2-1, with D tentatively TRBD1 (5 bases). The CDR3 is 16 residues long. V was shortened by 0 bases and J by 9 bases, with 21 bases between the two germline ends. The germline V gene encodes CDR1 DFQATT and CDR2 SNEGSKA (reference sequence). CDR3 DNA: TGCAGTGCTAGAGACCCCATCCCTGGGGCCACAGCTGAGCAGTTCTTC. It yields the protein CSARDPIPGATAEQFF.

The J gene is TRBJ2-2, the V gene TRBV5-1, with D hard to call. Germline CDR1 SGHRS, CDR2 YFSETQ. Between the trimmed V and J ends, which lost 3 bases and 1 base, there was a span of 7 bases. The length of the CDR3 is 14 residues. The CDR3 nucleotides read TGCGCCAGCAGCTGGCTCAAGAACACCGGGGAGCTGTTTTTT. Amino acid sequence: CASSWLKNTGELFF.